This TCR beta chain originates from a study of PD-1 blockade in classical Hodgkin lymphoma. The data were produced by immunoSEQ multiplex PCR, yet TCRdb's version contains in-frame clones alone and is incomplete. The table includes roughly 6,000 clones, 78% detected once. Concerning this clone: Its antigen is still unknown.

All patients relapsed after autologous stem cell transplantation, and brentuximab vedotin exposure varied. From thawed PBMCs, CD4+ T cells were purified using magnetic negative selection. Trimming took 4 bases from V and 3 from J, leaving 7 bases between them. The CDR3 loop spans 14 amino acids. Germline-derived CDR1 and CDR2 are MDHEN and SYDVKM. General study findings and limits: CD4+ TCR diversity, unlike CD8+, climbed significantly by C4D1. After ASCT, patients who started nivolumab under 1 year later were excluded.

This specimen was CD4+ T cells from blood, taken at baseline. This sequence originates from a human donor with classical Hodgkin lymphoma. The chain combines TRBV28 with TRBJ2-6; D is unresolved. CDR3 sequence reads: CASSSTGGANVLTF. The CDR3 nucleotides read TGTGCCAGCAGTTCCACGGGTGGGGCCAACGTCCTGACTTTC.